The rows below give T cell receptor beta chains drawn from one sample of a study of blood T cell repertoires in COVID-19. Data came from immunoSEQ multiplex PCR; TCRdb stores just in-frame clones and leaves some out. The repertoire holds about 290,000 clones, with approximately 90% as singletons. Sequencing input: peripheral blood. These receptors were obtained from a middle-aged man with acute or convalescent COVID-19. Both conserved end residues are part of each CDR3. The D gene is left open where the match is weak. Not every row has a clone size; where given, it reads once, few, many or a size class.

v_call	clone_size	d_call	cdr3_length	j_call	cdr3_aa	cdr3_nt
TRBV6-1	-	TRBD2	15	TRBJ2-5	CASSDLAGGQETQYF	TGTGCCAGCAGTGATTTAGCGGGGGGTCAAGAGACCCAGTACTTC
TRBV4-1	-	-	14	TRBJ1-2	CASSQEGRNYGYTF	TGCGCCAGCAGCCAAGAGGGGAGGAACTATGGCTACACCTTC
TRBV11-2	-	TRBD2	18	TRBJ2-1	CASVEGLNSGGSYNEQFF	TGTGCCAGCGTGGAGGGTTTGAATAGCGGGGGCTCCTACAATGAGCAGTTCTTC
TRBV7-9	-	TRBD1	15	TRBJ2-7	CASSLLGQTSGKQYF	TGTGCCAGCAGCTTACTGGGACAGACAAGTGGTAAGCAGTACTTC
TRBV3-1/TRBV3-2	-	-	15	TRBJ1-1	CASTLSAGTNTEAFF	TGTGCCAGCACCTTGTCCGCAGGGACAAACACTGAAGCTTTCTTT
TRBV20-1	once	TRBD2	13	TRBJ2-1	CSASTGGLDEQFF	TGCAGTGCTAGTACGGGGGGGCTCGATGAGCAGTTCTTC
TRBV11-1	-	-	13	TRBJ1-2	CASSLENTYGYTF	TGTGCCAGCAGCTTAGAAAACACCTATGGCTACACCTTC
TRBV9	-	TRBD2	15	TRBJ2-1	CASSSRDYSHNEQFF	TGTGCCAGCAGCTCTAGGGACTATAGCCACAATGAGCAGTTCTTC
TRBV7-6	-	-	13	TRBJ1-6	CASSYQTGSPLHF	TGTGCCAGCAGTTATCAGACAGGTTCACCCCTCCACTTT
TRBV11-2	-	TRBD1	15	TRBJ1-1	CASSKRQGVNTEAFF	TGTGCCAGCAGCAAGAGACAGGGGGTGAATACTGAAGCTTTCTTT
TRBV18	-	-	13	TRBJ1-5	CASSPGGDQPQHF	TGTGCCAGCTCACCAGGGGGCGATCAGCCCCAGCATTTT
TRBV5-8	-	-	15	TRBJ2-7	CASIVYGGYSYEQYF	TGTGCCAGCATTGTTTATGGGGGGTACTCCTACGAGCAGTACTTC
TRBV5-1	-	TRBD1	14	TRBJ1-1	CASSLQGGNTEAFF	TGCGCCAGCAGCTTACAAGGGGGCAACACTGAAGCTTTCTTT
TRBV19	-	-	13	TRBJ1-1	CASSSGLFTEAFF	TGTGCCAGTAGTTCAGGGCTATTCACTGAAGCTTTCTTT
TRBV10-3	-	-	16	TRBJ1-2	CAISELGVIAPGGYTF	TGTGCCATCAGCGAGCTAGGGGTCATTGCCCCCGGTGGCTACACCTTC